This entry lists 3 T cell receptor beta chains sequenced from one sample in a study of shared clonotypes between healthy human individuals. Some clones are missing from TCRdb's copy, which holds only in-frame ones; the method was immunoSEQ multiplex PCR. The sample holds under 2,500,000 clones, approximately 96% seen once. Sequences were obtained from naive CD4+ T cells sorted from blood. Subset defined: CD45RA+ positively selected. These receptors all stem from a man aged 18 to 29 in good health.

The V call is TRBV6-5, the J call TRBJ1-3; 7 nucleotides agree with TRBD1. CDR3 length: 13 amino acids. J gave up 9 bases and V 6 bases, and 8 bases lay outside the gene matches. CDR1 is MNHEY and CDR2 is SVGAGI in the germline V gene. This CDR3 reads CASRTGQVGTIYF. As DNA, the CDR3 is TGTGCCAGCAGAACCGGACAGGTTGGCACCATATATTTT.

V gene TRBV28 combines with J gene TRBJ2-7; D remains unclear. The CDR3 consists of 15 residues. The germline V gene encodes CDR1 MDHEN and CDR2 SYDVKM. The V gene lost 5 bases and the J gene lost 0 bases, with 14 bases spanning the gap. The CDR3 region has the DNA TGTGCCAGCAGTCCAGCATCGACCAGCTCCTACGAGCAGTACTTC. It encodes CASSPASTSSYEQYF.

CDR3 bases: TGTGCCATCGGGGATACGCCCGGGGAGCTGTTTTTT. Its protein product is CAIGDTPGELFF. The chain couples TRBV10-3 to TRBJ2-2; D unclear. The germline V and J ends were trimmed by 8 bases and 6 bases, with 10 bases remaining between them. Germline V gene sequence: CDR1 ENHRY, CDR2 SYGVKD. The CDR3 spans 12 residues.